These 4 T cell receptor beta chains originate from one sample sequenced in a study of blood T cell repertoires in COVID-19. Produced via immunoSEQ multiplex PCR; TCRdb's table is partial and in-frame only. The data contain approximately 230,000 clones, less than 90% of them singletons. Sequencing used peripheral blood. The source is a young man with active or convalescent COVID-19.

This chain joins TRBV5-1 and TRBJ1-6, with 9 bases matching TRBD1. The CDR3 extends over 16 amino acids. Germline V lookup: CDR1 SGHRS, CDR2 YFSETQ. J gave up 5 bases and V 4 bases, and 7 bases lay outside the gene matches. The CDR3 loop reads CASSRGTGKDNSPLHF. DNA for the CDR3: TGCGCCAGCAGCCGCGGGACAGGGAAGGATAATTCACCCCTCCACTTT. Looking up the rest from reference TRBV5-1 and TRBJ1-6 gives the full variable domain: KAGVTQTPRYLIKTRGQQVTLSCSPISGHRSVSWYQQTPGQGLQFLFEYFSETQRNKGNFPGRFSGRQFSNSRSEMNVSTLELGDSALYLCASSRGTGKDNSPLHFGNGTRLTVT.

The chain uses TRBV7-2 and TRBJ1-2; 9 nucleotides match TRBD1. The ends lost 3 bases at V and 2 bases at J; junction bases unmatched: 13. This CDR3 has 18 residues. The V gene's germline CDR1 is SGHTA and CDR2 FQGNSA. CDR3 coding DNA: TGTGCCAGCAGCTTCTCAGGGCGAGGACAGGGGAAAAACTATGGCTACACCTTC. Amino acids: CASSFSGRGQGKNYGYTF.

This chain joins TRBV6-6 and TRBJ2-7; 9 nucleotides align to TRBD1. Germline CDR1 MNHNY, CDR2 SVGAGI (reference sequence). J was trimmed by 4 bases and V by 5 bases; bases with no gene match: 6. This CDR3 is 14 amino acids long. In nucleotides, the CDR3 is TGTGCCAGCAGTCTAGGACAGGGGCTTTACGAGCAGTACTTC. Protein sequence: CASSLGQGLYEQYF.

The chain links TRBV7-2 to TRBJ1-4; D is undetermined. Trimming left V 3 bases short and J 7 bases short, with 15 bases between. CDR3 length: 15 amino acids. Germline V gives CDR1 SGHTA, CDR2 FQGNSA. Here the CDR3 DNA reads TGTGCCAGCAGCTTCCGTGGGTTAGCTATTGAAAAACTGTTTTTT. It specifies CASSFRGLAIEKLFF.